The rows below give T cell receptor beta chains drawn from one sample of a study of T cell responses to AZD1222 COVID-19 vaccine. Assay: immunoSEQ multiplex PCR; the TCRdb copy retains only in-frame clones and omits some. The repertoire consists of 150,000 to 160,000 clones, with about 90% occurring once and the leading ten covering about 5%. This sample comprised peripheral blood, obtained on day 0 of MenACWY control vaccination. The receptor source for this set is an adult in good health. CDR3s include the opening cysteine and the closing phenylalanine or tryptophan. The order of the fields is V gene, D gene, clone size, J gene, CDR3 protein, CDR3 DNA. The D gene is left open where the match is weak. Part of the rows lack a size; the others show once, few, many or a class for expanded clones.

TRBV28	-	-	TRBJ1-3	CASTVPRSGNTIYF	TGTGCCAGCACCGTACCAAGGTCTGGAAACACCATATATTTT
TRBV6-6	TRBD1	-	TRBJ2-5	CASSPGTGGRETQYF	TGTGCCAGCAGTCCCGGGACAGGGGGCCGGGAGACCCAGTACTTC
TRBV12-5	-	-	TRBJ1-2	CAPRNYGYTF	TGTGCCCCCCGGAACTATGGCTACACCTTC
TRBV24-1	-	-	TRBJ1-1	CATSDTDMAEAFF	TGTGCCACCAGTGATACTGACATGGCTGAAGCTTTCTTT
TRBV6-1	-	-	TRBJ2-7	CASSDQGTYEQYF	TGTGCCAGCAGTGACCAGGGGACCTACGAGCAGTACTTC
TRBV7-6	-	-	TRBJ1-2	CASSFSGSTYGYTF	TGTGCCAGCAGCTTCTCAGGTTCCACCTATGGCTACACCTTC
TRBV28	-	-	TRBJ1-2	CASSLVGWQGENYGYTF	TGTGCCAGCAGTTTGGTGGGGTGGCAGGGAGAAAACTATGGCTACACCTTC
TRBV7-2	-	-	TRBJ2-2	CASSLGTNTGELFF	TGTGCCAGCAGCTTAGGGACTAACACCGGGGAGCTGTTTTTT
TRBV6-4	-	-	TRBJ1-1	CASSDLPGRIDAAFF	TGTGCCAGCAGTGACTTACCGGGGCGAATAGACGCGGCTTTCTTT
TRBV19	-	-	TRBJ1-2	CASSIVGANYGYTF	TGTGCCAGTAGTATAGTGGGTGCTAACTATGGCTACACCTTC
TRBV5-1	-	-	TRBJ1-2	CASSLSEAYGYTF	TGCGCCAGCAGCTTGTCAGAGGCCTATGGCTACACCTTC
TRBV6-5	-	few	TRBJ1-2	CASSRSRAANYGYTF	TGTGCCAGCTCGAGGTCGAGGGCGGCTAACTATGGCTACACCTTC
TRBV10-3	-	-	TRBJ1-4	CAISEPRGGGKLFF	TGTGCCATCAGTGAGCCCCGAGGGGGAGGAAAACTGTTTTTT
TRBV5-1	TRBD1	-	TRBJ1-1	CASSSQGAAHTEAFF	TGCGCCAGCAGCTCCCAGGGGGCGGCTCACACTGAAGCTTTCTTT
TRBV9	TRBD2	-	TRBJ2-1	CASSSYQGLAGNEQFF	TGTGCCAGCAGCTCCTACCAGGGACTAGCGGGCAATGAGCAGTTCTTC
TRBV19	-	-	TRBJ1-2	CASSPNPVFQGRYGYTF	TGTGCCAGTAGTCCCAACCCCGTTTTCCAGGGAAGATATGGCTACACCTTC
TRBV6-1	-	-	TRBJ2-1	CASSDVWVRRPYNEQFF	TGTGCCAGCAGTGACGTTTGGGTCAGGAGACCCTACAATGAGCAGTTCTTC
TRBV5-4	TRBD1	-	TRBJ2-7	CAMTGTGHEQYF	TGTGCCATGACCGGGACAGGGCACGAGCAGTACTTC
TRBV25-1	-	-	TRBJ1-6	CASSGHQLLLHF	TGTGCCAGCAGTGGACACCAACTACTCCTCCACTTT
TRBV7-9	-	-	TRBJ1-2	CASSLELGFNYGYTF	TGTGCCAGCAGCTTGGAACTTGGATTTAACTATGGCTACACCTTC